Presented here are 14 T cell receptor beta chains from one specimen sequenced in a study of OX40 agonist ivuxolimab in advanced cancers. This table comes from immunoSEQ multiplex PCR, and its TCRdb copy is limited to in-frame clones, with some not included. The repertoire includes about 77,000 clones, 80% to 90% of them detected once, and 0.76% sits in the top ten. The specimen comprised CD4+ or CD8+ T cells sorted from blood, sampled in a trial of the OX40 agonist ivuxolimab. The receptors were gathered from an adult with an advanced solid tumor such as melanoma, head and neck, liver or kidney cancer.

The chain is built from TRBV5-6 and TRBJ2-3, with 8 bases that match TRBD2. The CDR3 consists of 15 residues. Per the germline V gene, CDR1 is SGHDT and CDR2 is YYEEEE. V lost 3 bases and J lost 1; bases outside the gene matches: 4. CDR3 sequence reads: CASSSAGGRTDTQYF. The DNA for the CDR3 is TGTGCCAGCAGCTCGGCGGGGGGCCGCACAGATACGCAGTATTTT.

V is TRBV19 and J is TRBJ2-7; 7 bases agree with TRBD2. The junction had 4 bases not matched to a gene; V was cut back by 3 bases and J by 2 bases. This CDR3 region has 14 residues. Germline V lookup: CDR1 LNHDA, CDR2 SQIVND (reference sequence). The CDR3 loop reads CASSMTSSTYEQYF. For the CDR3, the DNA is TGTGCCAGTAGTATGACTAGCTCCACCTACGAGCAGTACTTC.

J is TRBJ2-1 and V is TRBV7-3, with 8 bases fitting TRBD2. Per the germline V gene, CDR1 is SGHTA and CDR2 is FQGTGA. V trimming: 4 bases; J trimming: 9 bases; junction bases outside the gene matches: 8. This CDR3 has 14 residues. CDR3 region: CASSSPGTSSEQFF. The CDR3 coding sequence is TGTGCCAGCAGCTCACCCGGGACTAGTAGTGAGCAGTTCTTC.

V usage is TRBV19 and J usage is TRBJ1-5, with D possibly matching TRBD1 (5 bases). Germline V CDR1 and CDR2: LNHDA, SQIVND (reference sequence). This CDR3 region has 13 residues. Trimming left V 5 bases short and J 9 bases short, with 14 bases between. The CDR3, as DNA: TGTGCCAGTAGTCGGGACGTCCGTTCGCCCCAGCATTTT. Residues: CASSRDVRSPQHF.

The V gene is TRBV5-6, the J gene TRBJ2-5; D gene uncertain. With 5 bases removed from V and 5 bases from J, the gap between germline ends came to 22 bases. Germline V gene sequence: CDR1 SGHDT, CDR2 YYEEEE. The CDR3 is 16 residues long. In nucleotides, the CDR3 is TGTGCCAGCAGTCACCTCAAAGGCCCCATGAGGGAGACCCAGTACTTC. It specifies CASSHLKGPMRETQYF.

This clone has at least ten counts. The chain employs TRBV7-9 and TRBJ1-6; 8 nucleotides line up with TRBD1. Trimming removed 5 bases from V and 7 bases from J; junction bases left unmatched: 4. CDR3 length: 14 residues. Germline lookup yields CDR1 SEHNR and CDR2 FQNEAQ (reference sequence). The CDR3 spells CASSAGQANSPLHF. The DNA of the CDR3 is TGTGCCAGCAGCGCGGGACAGGCCAATTCACCCCTCCACTTT.

The chain uses TRBV11-2 and TRBJ2-1; D is unresolved. CDR1 and CDR2 from the germline V gene are SGHAT and FQNNGV. Trimming shortened V by 2 bases and J by 5 bases, and 13 bases separated the two germline ends. The length of the CDR3 is 15 residues. The CDR3 loop reads CASSLKVAQDNEQFF. CDR3 in DNA: TGTGCCAGCAGCTTAAAAGTGGCTCAGGACAATGAGCAGTTCTTC.

The chain uses TRBV7-9 and TRBJ2-5; D remains unclear. Germline lookup yields CDR1 SEHNR and CDR2 FQNEAQ (reference sequence). The CDR3 totals 13 residues. V shed 5 bases and J shed 4 bases, with 11 bases lying between them. The CDR3 DNA reads as TGTGCCAGCAGCCCCGAAGCTTCAGAGACCCAGTACTTC. It encodes CASSPEASETQYF. The variable domain in full, with the rest retrieved from reference TRBV7-9 and TRBJ2-5, is DTGVSQNPRHKITKRGQNVTFRCDPISEHNRLYWYRQTLGQGPEFLTYFQNEAQLEKSRLLSDRFSAERPKGSFSTLEIQRTEQGDSAMYLCASSPEASETQYFGPGTRLLVL.

This clone turned up a few times. The chain couples TRBV5-1 to TRBJ1-5; TRBD1 matches 8 bases. Germline values: CDR1 SGHRS, CDR2 YFSETQ. With 2 bases clipped from V and 4 bases from J, the junction kept 5 bases outside the gene matches. This CDR3 comprises 15 residues. DNA of the CDR3: TGCGCCAGCAGCTTCCTCGGACAGGGAAATCAGCCCCAGCATTTT. It yields the protein CASSFLGQGNQPQHF.

The rearrangement joins TRBV11-2 to TRBJ2-7; D not resolved. In germline, CDR1 is SGHAT, CDR2 FQNNGV. This CDR3 comprises 15 residues. Deletions cut 1 base from V and 2 bases from J, with 12 bases between. CDR3 amino acids: CASSLGAQATYEQYF. The CDR3 nucleotides read TGTGCCAGCAGCTTAGGGGCGCAGGCTACCTACGAGCAGTACTTC.

This clone has more than one count but fewer than ten. J is TRBJ1-2 and V is TRBV7-9; D is uncertain. Trimming shortened V by 0 bases and J by 8 bases, and 10 bases separated the two germline ends. Germline V gives CDR1 SEHNR, CDR2 FQNEAQ (reference sequence). CDR3 length equals 13 residues. The CDR3, as DNA: TGTGCCAGCAGCTTAGCGGCCTTAGGGGGCTACACCTTC. Translated, it gives CASSLAALGGYTF. Based on the CDR3 plus reference TRBV7-9 and TRBJ1-2, the full variable domain is DTGVSQNPRHKITKRGQNVTFRCDPISEHNRLYWYRQTLGQGPEFLTYFQNEAQLEKSRLLSDRFSAERPKGSFSTLEIQRTEQGDSAMYLCASSLAALGGYTFGSGTRLTVV.

This clone was recorded only once. The chain links TRBV19 to TRBJ2-3, with a tentative D call TRBD2 (5 bases). Trimming took 9 bases from V and 1 from J, leaving 20 bases between them. From germline, CDR1 is LNHDA and CDR2 SQIVND (reference sequence). The CDR3 totals 16 residues. For the CDR3, the DNA is TGTGCCAGCCCGCTTACTACTAGTTCGGGCACAGATACGCAGTATTTT. Amino acid sequence: CASPLTTSSGTDTQYF.

The gene calls are TRBV7-2 and TRBJ2-1, with a tentative D call TRBD1 (8 bases). Germline assignment: CDR1 SGHTA and CDR2 FQGNSA. The V gene lost 5 bases and the J gene lost 10 bases, with 24 bases spanning the gap. The CDR3 contains 16 residues. The CDR3 region has the DNA TGTGCCAGCAGCCCAGGGGGCGGGGGAGGCTTTTGGGAGCAGTTCTTC. Translated, it gives CASSPGGGGGFWEQFF.

The chain is built from TRBV11-3 and TRBJ2-5; D is undetermined. The germline V gene encodes CDR1 SGHNT and CDR2 YENEEA. Trimming took off 4 bases at V and 8 bases at J, with 11 bases between the two ends. The CDR3 is 12 residues long. The CDR3 DNA reads as TGTGCCAGCAGCTCCGATTTCGGAACCCAGTACTTC. This sequence encodes CASSSDFGTQYF.